Sequencing of this T cell receptor (beta chain) was carried out in a study of vaccination effects on CD4 cells after COVID-19. ViraFEST assay sequencing came after antigen-specific CD4+ T cells were expanded with viral peptide pools. Culture lasted 10 days before CD4+ T cell isolation. Two doses of BNT162b2 or mRNA-1273 vaccine were administered to participants. V was clipped by 2 bases and J by 0 bases, with 5 bases between them. Looked up from germline, CDR1 is LNHDA and CDR2 is SQIVND (reference sequence). This CDR3 has 14 amino acids. In regard to this clone: Antigen: not known.

Profiled with immunoSEQ multiplex PCR; TCRdb holds only in-frame clones, not every one. Of roughly 70,000 clones listed, around four fifths are singletons. The sequence was collected from a human donor who received a COVID-19 vaccine. The sample here was CD4+ T cells from PBMCs cultured with HCoV-OC43 spike peptides, taken after COVID-19 vaccination. Subset noted: HCoV-OC43 spike overlapping peptide pool stimulation. This chain links TRBV19 with TRBJ1-5; D remains unclear. The chain's CDR3 is CASSIWVSNQPQHF. DNA of the CDR3: TGTGCCAGTAGTATATGGGTTAGCAATCAGCCCCAGCATTTT. The whole variable domain, filled in from reference TRBV19 and TRBJ1-5, reads DGGITQSPKYLFRKEGQNVTLSCEQNLNHDAMYWYRQDPGQGLRLIYYSQIVNDFQKGDIAEGYSVSREKKESFPLTVTSAQKNPTAFYLCASSIWVSNQPQHFGDGTRLSIL.